Here is one T cell receptor (beta chain) with its context. Its target is unknown. These data come from a study of shared clonotypes between healthy human individuals. Whole-study results and caveats: Relative to memory subsets, naive subsets generally showed larger estimated richness. In contrast to clonotypes shared by all four donors, non-shared clonotypes had lower generation probabilities.

Assay: immunoSEQ multiplex PCR; the TCRdb copy retains only in-frame clones and omits some. The sample has fewer than 1.4 million clones; approximately 80% are singletons. V was cut by 4 bases and J by 2 bases, with 15 bases left in between. The CDR3 has 16 residues. Germline V gene lookup returns CDR1 MDHEN and CDR2 SYDVKM. Sequencing was carried out using memory CD4+ T cells from PBMCs. Documented subset: CD45RA-negative fraction. The sequence was obtained from a man younger than 35 in good health. Some clones in this sample may be carry-over from other donors' samples. This sequence joins TRBV28 and TRBJ1-3; D is unresolved. CDR3 region: CASSSAASSTGNTIYF. CDR3 nucleotide sequence: TGTGCCAGCAGTTCCGCGGCTTCATCTACTGGAAACACCATATATTTT.